The subject of this entry is one T cell receptor beta chain. Its antigen is not identified. The CDR3 sequence is 16 residues long. From germline, CDR1 is SGHRS and CDR2 YFSETQ. The V segment lost 0 bases and the J segment 1 base; nucleotides outside the gene matches: 7. The source of the sample is a study of PD-1 blockade in mismatch repair-deficient tumors. Clones were read by immunoSEQ multiplex PCR, and TCRdb kept only the in-frame ones, dropping some. The sample consists of some 9,100 clones, 75% to 95% of them appearing once. Documented time point: 10-day in vitro stimulation with candidate neoantigen peptide 3. All patients were mismatch repair deficient, assessed by either PCR or immunohistochemistry. Cells were stimulated around ten days with each of 7 or 8 ELISpot-reactive neoantigens.

Sequenced material: cells cultured in vitro, taken from a patient treated with pembrolizumab. This TCR was sampled from an adult with mismatch repair-deficient cancer. This chain connects TRBV5-1 to TRBJ2-7, with 7 bases lining up with TRBD2. The CDR3 is CASSLEGGSGSYEQYF. Written as DNA, the CDR3 is TGCGCCAGCAGCTTGGAGGGCGGGAGTGGGTCCTACGAGCAGTACTTC.